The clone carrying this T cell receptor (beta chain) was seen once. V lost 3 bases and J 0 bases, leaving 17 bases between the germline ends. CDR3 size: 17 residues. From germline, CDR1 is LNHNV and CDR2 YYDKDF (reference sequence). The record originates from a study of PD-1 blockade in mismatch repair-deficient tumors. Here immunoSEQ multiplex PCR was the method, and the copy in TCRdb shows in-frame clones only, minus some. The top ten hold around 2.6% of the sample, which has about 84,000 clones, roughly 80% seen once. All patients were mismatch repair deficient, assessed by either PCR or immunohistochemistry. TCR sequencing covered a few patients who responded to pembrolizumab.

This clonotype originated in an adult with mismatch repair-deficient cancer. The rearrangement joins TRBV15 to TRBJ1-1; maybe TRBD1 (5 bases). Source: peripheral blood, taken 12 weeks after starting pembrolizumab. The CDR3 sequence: CATSSRIGAGMNTEAFF. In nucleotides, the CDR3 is TGTGCCACCAGCAGCCGGATCGGGGCGGGAATGAACACTGAAGCTTTCTTT.